The clone carrying this T cell receptor beta chain showed up just a few times. This sample was included in a study of somatic mutations in cytotoxic T cells in rheumatoid arthritis. Trimming left V 9 bases short and J 3 bases short, with 9 bases between. Germline-derived CDR1 and CDR2 are MNHEY and SMNVEV (reference sequence). The CDR3 is made up of 11 amino acids. Generated by immunoSEQ multiplex PCR, the TCRdb table keeps only in-frame clones and is missing some. Counted here are approximately 33,000 clones, 84% occurring once; the ten biggest clones make up roughly 3.2%. Isolating CD4+ and CD8+ cells involved positive magnetic bead selection on an AutoMACS. Their purity was then checked by flow cytometry.

This sequence originates from a man between 35 and 55 years old in good health. The sequenced material came from CD8+ T cells sorted from blood. V gene TRBV27 combines with J gene TRBJ2-7, with D unresolved. In nucleotides, the CDR3 is TGTGCCAGTAGTGGGTACTACGAGCAGTACTTC. Protein product: CASSGYYEQYF.